This T cell receptor beta chain was identified in a study of beta chain features in type 1 diabetes. Study observations and caveats: Shorter templates might be favored by PCR, equally in patients and controls.

Based on CD45RO/CCR7/CD25/CD127/CD95/CD27, CD4+ regulatory, stem cell-like memory, naive and central memory cells were sorted. Germline V gene data show CDR1 as SGHAT and CDR2 as FQNNGV. Trimming removed 5 bases from V and 0 bases from J, with 5 bases in between. CDR3 length: 13 residues. Of the isolated RNA, all was reverse transcribed, and so the sequenced material was expressed TCRB transcripts. The table came from immunoSEQ multiplex PCR; TCRdb's copy has only in-frame clones and leaves some out. Among about 930,000 clones listed, roughly a sixth were seen once. About this clone itself: Antigen unknown. A much more abundant neighbour one base away suggests this may be a read error.

The rearrangement links TRBV11-2 to TRBJ1-5; no firm D call. This sequence originates from a woman aged 18-35 years in good health. The sample comprised naive CD4+ T cells from blood. The CDR3 DNA sequence: TGTGCCAGCAGCCGTGATAGCAATCAGCCCCAGCATTTT. It specifies CASSRDSNQPQHF.